The 31 T cell receptor beta chains in this list originate from one sample, sequenced in a study of tumor and adjacent non-tumor tissue in lung cancer. Three rounds of nested PCR, following a modified ARM-PCR protocol, produced the TCRbeta library. TCRdb reprocessed the multiplex PCR reads via MiXCR and lists one record per CDR3 protein. The sample shows roughly 48,000 distinct CDR3 sequences, roughly 60% of them seen only once. RNA was extracted from bulk tissue without any cell sorting. Distant lung tissue was collected more than 3 cm away from the tumor edge. The sample comprised distant non-tumor lung tissue. The receptors shown here come from a woman between 65 and 79 years old with non-small cell lung cancer.

This clonotype was counted only a few times. V and J are TRBV29-1 and TRBJ2-3; D may correspond to TRBD1 or TRBD2 (5 bases each). V was clipped by 7 bases and J by 3 bases, with 20 bases between them. Germline CDR1 SQVTM, CDR2 ANQGSEA. This CDR3 is 15 amino acids long. The CDR3 spells CSGHLVGRGTDTQYF. Written as DNA, the CDR3 is TGCAGCGGCCATCTAGTGGGACGAGGAACAGATACGCAGTATTTT.

A word on this clonotype: A junction boundary mismatches the germline segment, possibly from a read error. The chain uses TRBV29-1 and TRBJ2-1; 14 positions match TRBD2. CDR1 is SQVTM and CDR2 is ANQGSEA in the germline V gene. The length of the CDR3 is 14 residues. The CDR3: CSVYGTSGGNVQFF. The CDR3 region has the DNA TGCAGCGTATACGGGACTAGCGGGGGCAATGTGCAGTTCTTC.

About this clonotype itself: An end of the junction differs from the germline gene, which may be a read error. V is TRBV28 and J is TRBJ2-3; tentatively, D is TRBD2 (7 bases). Germline CDR1 reads MDHEN; CDR2 reads SYDVKM. The CDR3 runs 14 residues. CDR3 in DNA: TGTGCTAGCACCCCGGGGGGCAGCACAGATGCGCAGTATTTT. Its translation is CASTPGGSTDAQYF.

This clonotype was counted a few times. The genes are TRBV24-1 and TRBJ1-5; no clear D gene. Trimming removed 4 bases at V and 0 bases at J, with 9 bases between. From germline, CDR1 is KGHDR and CDR2 SFDVKD. CDR3 length: 15 amino acids. In DNA, the CDR3 is TGTGCCACCAGTGACCCCAAATATAGCAATCAGCCCCAGCATTTT. Translated, it gives CATSDPKYSNQPQHF.

This clonotype was counted a few times. Compared with germline, one end of the junction differs, possibly owing to a read error. This chain connects TRBV28 to TRBJ1-5; D unclear. This CDR3 comprises 12 residues. Per the germline V gene, CDR1 is MDHEN and CDR2 is SYDVKM. DNA for the CDR3: TGTGCCAGCAGGCGTTCTAATCAACCCCAGCATTTT. This gives the protein CASRRSNQPQHF.

Ten or more counts support this clonotype. J is TRBJ1-2 and V is TRBV30; D remains ambiguous. Trimming removed 0 bases from V and 5 bases from J, with 16 bases in between. Germline V CDR1 and CDR2: GTSNPN, SVGIG (reference sequence). This CDR3 is 15 amino acids long. The CDR3, as DNA: TGTGCCTGGAGTGTGGCGGAGTCAGCTGGGTATGGCTACACCTTC. Its protein is CAWSVAESAGYGYTF.

In its sample, this clonotype was seen many times. The CDR3 protein is CAWTGDLVGELFF. The CDR3 region has the DNA TGTGCCTGGACTGGGGACCTTGTCGGGGAGCTGTTTTTT. The rearrangement joins TRBV30 to TRBJ2-2, with D perhaps being TRBD1 or TRBD2 (5 bases each). This CDR3 is 13 amino acids long. V gave up 4 bases and J gave up 7 bases, with 13 bases separating them. Germline CDR1 GTSNPN, CDR2 SVGIG (reference sequence). Based on the CDR3 plus reference TRBV30 and TRBJ2-2, the full variable domain is SQTIHQWPATLVQPVGSPLSLECTVEGTSNPNLYWYRQAAGRGLQLLFYSVGIGQISSEVPQNLSASRPQDRQFILSSKKLLLSDSGFYLCAWTGDLVGELFFGEGSRLTVL.

For this clonotype: The junction shows a germline mismatch at one end, possibly a read error. The chain joins TRBV11-2 to TRBJ2-2, with a weak D call TRBD2 (6 bases). Germline V CDR1 and CDR2: SGHAT, FQNNGV. The CDR3 sequence is 13 residues long. The CDR3 DNA is TGTGTCAGCAGCGTCGGAGGGACGGGGGAGCTGTTTTTT. It specifies CVSSVGGTGELFF.

About this clonotype: A much larger clone differs from this one at a single base, so this may be a read error. This chain uses TRBV10-3 with TRBJ1-1, with TRBD1 identical over 10 bases. This CDR3 spans 13 amino acids. Germline V CDR1 and CDR2: ENHRY, SYGVKD. DNA of the CDR3: TGTACCATCAGGGACAGGGGAGGAGGTGAAGCTTTCTTT. Its translation: CTIRDRGGGEAFF.

Note on this clonotype: As the CDR3 is not closed by the conserved phenylalanine or tryptophan, this likely results from a read error. The J gene is TRBJ2-5, the V gene TRBV29-1; 8 nucleotides match TRBD1. V gave up 7 bases and J gave up 8 bases; unmatched junction bases: 18. From germline, CDR1 is SQVTM and CDR2 ANQGSEA. CDR3 length: 15 residues. The CDR3 protein is CSGETARGLGDTQYS. In DNA form, the CDR3 reads TGCAGCGGAGAGACGGCCAGGGGGCTTGGAGATACCCAGTACTCC.

This clonotype was counted only a few times. The J gene is TRBJ1-4, the V gene TRBV28; no firm D call. Between the trimmed V and J ends, which lost 7 bases and 0 bases, there was a span of 9 bases. The CDR3 runs 14 residues. CDR1 is MDHEN, CDR2 SYDVKM, per germline. The CDR3 reads CASIYSATNEKLFF. CDR3 in DNA: TGTGCCAGCATTTACAGTGCAACTAATGAAAAACTGTTTTTT.

On this clonotype itself: This may be a read error, as it is one base from a much larger clone. V is TRBV11-2 and J is TRBJ2-5, with no clear D. The germline V gene encodes CDR1 SGHAT and CDR2 FQNNGV. The CDR3 covers 13 residues. CDR3 DNA sequence: TGTACCAGCAGCTCCCGAGGTTGGGAGACCCAGTACTTC. Residues: CTSSSRGWETQYF.

Of note for this clonotype: The CDR3 carries no conserved terminal phenylalanine or tryptophan, so it likely arises from a read error. The CDR3 DNA reads TGTGTCAGCAGTTGGTCGCGGAGCTCGAACACCGGGGAGCTGTTTTCT. Protein: CVSSWSRSSNTGELFS. The rearrangement links TRBV12-3 or TRBV12-4 to TRBJ2-2; D is undetermined. This CDR3 has 16 amino acids.

As for this clonotype: The germline gene is not matched at one end of the junction; a read error may be the cause. The chain recombines TRBV4-1 with TRBJ1-1; D is unresolved. There are 16 residues in the CDR3. CDR1 and CDR2 (germline): MGHRA, YSYEKL. CDR3 protein: CANSQESQIGSTEAFF. CDR3 bases: TGCGCCAACAGCCAAGAGTCACAGATCGGGAGCACCGAAGCTTTCTTT.

With respect to this clonotype: Since a much larger clone is just one base distant, this may be a read error. The V call is TRBV20-1, the J call TRBJ1-1; D remains unclear. CDR1 DFQATT and CDR2 SNEGSKA come from the germline V gene (reference sequence). The CDR3 length is 15 residues. In DNA, the CDR3 is TGCAGTGCTCCTCAGACGCCAGCAGAGAACACTGGAGCTTTCTTT. Protein sequence: CSAPQTPAENTGAFF.

J is TRBJ2-1 and V is TRBV6-1; 8 bases fit TRBD1. This CDR3 region has 15 residues. After removal of 6 bases from V and 2 bases from J, the junction contained 6 bases not matched to a gene. CDR1 and CDR2 from the germline V gene are MNHNS and SASEGT. CDR3 region: CASRRPGQAYNEQFF. The CDR3 coding sequence is TGTGCCAGCAGGAGACCGGGACAGGCCTACAATGAGCAGTTCTTC.

This clonotype was picked up many times. The chain combines TRBV5-4 with TRBJ2-7; the D gene is possibly TRBD2 (6 bases). V shed 0 bases and J shed 2 bases, with 9 bases lying between them. The CDR3 totals 14 residues. Germline V gene lookup returns CDR1 SGHNT and CDR2 YYREEE (reference sequence). The CDR3 bases are TGTGCCAGCAGCTTGGGAGCGGGTGCCTACGAGCAGTACTTC. Translation: CASSLGAGAYEQYF.

Regarding this clonotype: A read error may account for a junction end that differs from germline. The rearrangement links TRBV5-1 to TRBJ1-1; D is uncertain. This CDR3 comprises 13 residues. The germline V gene encodes CDR1 SGHRS and CDR2 YFSETQ. CDR3 in amino acids: CTSSCDTTGEAFF. CDR3 in DNA: TGCACCAGCAGCTGTGACACGACTGGTGAAGCTTTCTTT.

Notes on this clonotype: Compared with germline, one end of the junction differs, possibly owing to a read error. This chain uses TRBV19 with TRBJ1-1; 11 bases agree with TRBD1. CDR3 length: 15 amino acids. Germline CDR1 and CDR2: LNHDA and SQIVND (reference sequence). The CDR3 bases are TGTGCCGGTAGTCTGCCGGGACAGGGGGACACTGAAGCTTTCTTT. Translation gives CAGSLPGQGDTEAFF. Drawing the rest from reference TRBV19 and TRBJ1-1, the complete variable domain is DGGITQSPKYLFRKEGQNVTLSCEQNLNHDAMYWYRQDPGQGLRLIYYSQIVNDFQKGDIAEGYSVSREKKESFPLTVTSAQKNPTAFYLCAGSLPGQGDTEAFFGQGTRLTVV.

Of note for this clonotype: Because the CDR3 is missing its conserved closing phenylalanine or tryptophan, this is likely a read error. The V and J genes are TRBV20-1 and TRBJ2-2; D unclear. The CDR3 is 12 residues long. Trimming removed 2 bases from V and 0 bases from J, with 1 base in between. Germline V gene lookup returns CDR1 DFQATT and CDR2 SNEGSKA (reference sequence). CDR3 loop: CSARSNTGELFI. For the CDR3, the DNA is TGCAGTGCTAGATCGAACACCGGGGAGCTGTTTATT.

With regard to this clonotype: Since no conserved phenylalanine or tryptophan closes the CDR3, a read error is the likely cause. The rearrangement links TRBV18 to TRBJ2-7; TRBD1 matches 8 bases. After removal of 4 bases from V and 2 bases from J, the junction contained 7 bases not matched to a gene. CDR1 and CDR2 from the germline V gene are KGHSH and LQKENI. The CDR3 consists of 15 residues. The CDR3 region has the DNA TGTGCCAGCTCACTAAGACAGGGGACCCCCTACGAGCAGTACTTG. Residues: CASSLRQGTPYEQYL.

Notes on this clonotype: One base away lies a much larger clone, so this may be a sequencing read error. The conserved phenylalanine or tryptophan normally closing the CDR3 is absent here, so this likely arose from a read error. The rearrangement uses TRBV7-9 and TRBJ2-7; TRBD1 or TRBD2 may be the D gene (6 bases each). The V and J ends lost 0 bases and 0 bases respectively, with 9 bases between them. Per the germline V gene, CDR1 is SEHNR and CDR2 is FQNEAQ (reference sequence). This CDR3 region has 15 residues. The CDR3 DNA sequence: TGTGCCAGCAGCTTAGCAGGGGGGAGCTCCTACGAGCAGTACCTC. Protein: CASSLAGGSSYEQYL.

Regarding this clonotype: Sequence at one end of the junction differs from germline and may be a read error. V usage is TRBV29-1 and J usage is TRBJ1-2; D not resolved. This CDR3 is built from 13 residues. Germline V gene sequence: CDR1 SQVTM, CDR2 ANQGSEA. In nucleotides, the CDR3 is TGCAGCTTTGAGGAGGCAAGCCACTATGGCTACACCTTC. Its translation: CSFEEASHYGYTF.

About this clonotype itself: Relative to the germline gene, one junction end is altered; a read error may explain this. This chain joins TRBV12-3 or TRBV12-4 and TRBJ2-7, with a tentative D call TRBD2 (5 bases). The length of the CDR3 is 14 residues. CDR3 DNA sequence: TGTACCAGCAGTCCTAGGACTGACGTCTACGAGCAGTACTTC. Protein product: CTSSPRTDVYEQYF.

Many counts were recorded for this clonotype. The chain has TRBV29-1 and TRBJ2-1; 12 positions match TRBD2. The CDR3 length is 16 residues. V dropped 4 bases and J dropped 10; count of bases not matched to a gene: 14. Germline CDR1 reads SQVTM; CDR2 reads ANQGSEA. For the CDR3, the DNA is TGCAGCGTTGGTACTAGCGGGAGGTCTGGCCAAGGGGAGCAGTTCTTC. Translated: CSVGTSGRSGQGEQFF.

This clonotype was observed many times. CDR3 coding DNA: TGTGCCAGCAACATTGGGACGGATAACTATGGCTACACCTTC. Encoded protein: CASNIGTDNYGYTF. The chain uses TRBV28 and TRBJ1-2; D perhaps matches TRBD1 (5 bases). Germline CDR1 and CDR2: MDHEN and SYDVKM. The CDR3 extends over 14 amino acids. Trimming took 7 bases from V and 1 from J, leaving 13 bases between them.

This rearrangement joins TRBV11-1 to TRBJ1-1, with D hard to call. CDR3 size: 13 residues. Germline loops: CDR1 SGHAT, CDR2 FQDESV (reference sequence). The V and J ends lost 2 bases and 5 bases respectively, with 9 bases between them. The CDR3, as DNA: TGTGCCAGCAGCTTAAAAGGACGAACTGAAGCTTTCTTT. Amino acid sequence: CASSLKGRTEAFF.

Remarks on this clonotype: It may be a read error: a sequence one base away is much more abundant. The chain carries TRBV13 and TRBJ2-2, with 7 bases that match TRBD2. This CDR3 contains 13 residues. V lost 6 bases to trimming and J lost 5 bases; unmatched junction nucleotides: 3. Germline CDR1 reads PRHDT; CDR2 reads FYEKMQ (reference sequence). The CDR3 DNA reads TGTGCCAGCAGACTGGGGGGGACCGGGGAGCTGTTTTTT. Encoded protein: CASRLGGTGELFF.

Notes on this clonotype: A read error may be the cause here, since a much bigger clone is one base away. The chain employs TRBV30 and TRBJ1-5; maybe TRBD1 (5 bases). The CDR3 totals 13 residues. Germline V gene lookup returns CDR1 GTSNPN and CDR2 SVGIG (reference sequence). Trimming stripped 4 bases from V and 3 bases from J, with 10 bases between. The CDR3 nucleotides read TGTGCCTGGACCGAGGACATCAATCAGCCCCAGCATTTT. It yields the protein CAWTEDINQPQHF.

A note on this clonotype: Because the CDR3 is missing its conserved closing phenylalanine or tryptophan, this is likely a read error. The DNA is left out, because the CDR3 cannot be placed on it with certainty; the CDR3 is given as TCRdb lists it. The chain joins TRBV4-2 to TRBJ1-2. Including both end residues, the CDR3 is 13 amino acids long. CDR1 LGHNA and CDR2 YNFKEQ come from the germline V gene. CDR3: CASSQVASDGHTL.

For this clonotype: Since the CDR3 does not end with the conserved phenylalanine or tryptophan, this likely comes from a read error. The chain has TRBV5-1 and TRBJ2-1; unclear D gene. CDR3 length: 12 amino acids. CDR1 SGHRS and CDR2 YFSETQ come from the germline V gene. The CDR3 here is CAGSLGLNEQFL. The CDR3 DNA reads as TGCGCCGGCAGCCTTGGTCTCAATGAGCAGTTCTTA.